A selection of T cell receptor beta chains follows, all from one sample in a study of T-cell memory formation after mild COVID-19. TCRdb processed the 5' RACE reads anew with MiXCR; each CDR3 protein has one entry. The sample yields under 300,000 distinct CDR3 sequences, about a sixth seen once. Material for sequencing was PBMCs or a T cell subset sorted from them (not recorded which). Receptor source: a young man who had mild COVID-19 (a few samples of this study predate the infection). Cell type and time point are not known. The CDR3 runs from the conserved cysteine through the conserved F or W. D genes are given only for firm matches. Clone size is stated in some rows and not others, as once, few, many or a class when expanded.

j_call v_call clone_size d_call cdr3_aa cdr3_nt
TRBJ2-2 TRBV9 - TRBD2 CASSPGTSGPRGGELFF TGTGCCAGCAGCCCGGGGACTAGCGGTCCGAGAGGGGGGGAGCTGTTTTTT
TRBJ2-5 TRBV5-4 once TRBD2 CASSRSGTSYETQYF TGTGCCAGCAGTAGATCCGGGACTAGCTATGAGACCCAGTACTTC
TRBJ2-2 TRBV24-1 - - CATSQSGELFF TGTGCCACCAGTCAATCGGGGGAGCTGTTTTTT
TRBJ1-1 TRBV4-2 - TRBD1 CASSQGQNFAFF TGTGCCAGCAGCCAGGGACAGAACTTCGCTTTCTTT
TRBJ2-7 TRBV9 few TRBD2 CASSVGVAGAYEQYF TGTGCCAGCAGCGTAGGAGTAGCGGGGGCTTACGAGCAGTACTTC
TRBJ2-2 TRBV29-1 few - CSVDRDTTGELFF TGCAGCGTCGACAGAGATACCACCGGGGAGCTGTTTTTT
TRBJ2-5 TRBV6-2/TRBV6-3 - - CASSYAGLGETQYF TGTGCCAGCAGCTACGCAGGATTGGGGGAGACCCAGTACTTC
TRBJ2-3 TRBV5-6 few - CASSQDSYTDTQYF TGTGCCAGCAGCCAGGACAGTTACACAGATACGCAGTATTTT
TRBJ2-7 TRBV7-3 - - CASSPTTDYYEQYF TGTGCCAGCAGTCCTACGACAGATTACTACGAGCAGTACTTC
TRBJ2-3 TRBV5-1 - - CASSLGGSFDTDTQYF TGCGCCAGCAGCTTGGGAGGCAGCTTCGACACAGATACGCAGTATTTT
TRBJ1-5 TRBV12-3/TRBV12-4 few - CASSRSLGEQPQHF TGTGCCAGCAGTAGGTCGTTAGGAGAGCAGCCCCAGCATTTT
TRBJ2-3 TRBV6-2/TRBV6-3 - TRBD2 CAIRPSFAGGRPTDTQYF TGTGCCATTCGACCTTCCTTTGCGGGGGGCCGGCCCACAGATACGCAGTATTTT
TRBJ1-5 TRBV7-8 - TRBD1 CASSLRTGWMSNQPQHF TGTGCCAGCAGCTTAAGGACAGGGTGGATGAGCAATCAGCCCCAGCATTTT
TRBJ1-2 TRBV7-9 many - CASSSFLGGGPYLSGYTF TGTGCCAGCAGCAGCTTTTTAGGGGGGGGACCGTACTTGTCTGGCTACACCTTC
TRBJ1-2 TRBV3-1 - TRBD1 CASSRRSGQSPNYGYTF TGTGCCAGCAGCCGGCGATCGGGACAGTCCCCGAACTATGGCTACACCTTC
TRBJ2-7 TRBV4-1 - - CASSQAGLLYEQYF TGCGCCAGCAGCCAAGCGGGACTTCTCTACGAGCAGTACTTC
TRBJ1-5 TRBV6-2/TRBV6-3 - - CASSYSRPGGNQPQHF TGTGCCAGCAGTTACTCGAGACCCGGTGGAAATCAGCCCCAGCATTTT
TRBJ2-1 TRBV20-1 many - CSAAGTSSYNEQFF TGCAGTGCTGCCGGGACAAGCTCCTACAATGAGCAGTTCTTC
TRBJ1-1 TRBV7-6 - - CASSLQGEFEAFF TGTGCCAGCAGCTTACAGGGAGAGTTTGAAGCTTTCTTT
TRBJ1-5 TRBV6-6 few - CASSWVQGGQPQHF TGTGCCAGCAGTTGGGTTCAGGGTGGTCAGCCCCAGCATTTT
TRBJ2-2 TRBV6-1 - - CASSNRPNTGELFF TGTGCCAGCAGTAACAGGCCGAACACCGGGGAGCTGTTTTTT
TRBJ1-3 TRBV21-1 - - CASSRSRTGNTIYF TGTGCCAGCAGCCGCAGTAGGACTGGAAACACCATATATTTT
TRBJ2-3 TRBV12-3/TRBV12-4 - - CASTLGRVRDTQYF TGTGCCAGCACCCTCGGCCGAGTGCGTGATACGCAGTATTTT
TRBJ1-5 TRBV12-3/TRBV12-4 - - CASSGHDNQPQHF TGTGCCAGCAGTGGACACGATAATCAGCCCCAGCATTTT
TRBJ1-3 TRBV9 few - CASSVDNLGNTIYF TGTGCCAGCAGCGTAGACAACCTTGGAAACACCATATATTTT
TRBJ2-3 TRBV12-3/TRBV12-4 few - CASTHFGGSTDTQYF TGTGCCAGCACCCATTTCGGCGGGAGCACAGATACGCAGTATTTT